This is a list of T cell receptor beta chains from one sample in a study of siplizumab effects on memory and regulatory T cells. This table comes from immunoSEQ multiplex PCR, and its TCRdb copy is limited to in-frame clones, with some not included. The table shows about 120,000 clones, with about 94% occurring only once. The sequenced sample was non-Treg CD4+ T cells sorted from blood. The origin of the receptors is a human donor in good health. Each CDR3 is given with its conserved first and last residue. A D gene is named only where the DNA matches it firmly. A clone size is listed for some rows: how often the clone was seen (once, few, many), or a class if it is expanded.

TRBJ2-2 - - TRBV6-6 CASSPVQATGELFF TGTGCCAGCAGTCCCGTACAGGCGACCGGGGAGCTGTTTTTT
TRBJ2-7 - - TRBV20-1 CSARREREQYF TGCAGTGCTAGGCGTGAGCGCGAGCAGTACTTC
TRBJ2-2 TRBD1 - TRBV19 CASGQGNTGELFF TGTGCCAGCGGACAGGGGAACACCGGGGAGCTGTTTTTT
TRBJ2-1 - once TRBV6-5 CASSYAEKQFF TGTGCCAGCAGTTACGCAGAAAAGCAGTTCTTC
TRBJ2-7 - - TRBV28 CASRRPGGEQYF TGTGCCAGCAGACGACCCGGCGGCGAGCAGTACTTC
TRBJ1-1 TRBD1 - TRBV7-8 CASSPRDRKTPAFF TGTGCCAGCAGCCCCCGGGACAGGAAAACCCCCGCTTTCTTT
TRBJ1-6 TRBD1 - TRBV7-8 CASTLDRGSSPLHF TGTGCCAGCACCCTAGACAGGGGGTCTTCACCCCTCCACTTT
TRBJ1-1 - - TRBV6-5 CASSYSDGEAFF TGTGCCAGCAGTTACTCGGACGGTGAAGCTTTCTTT
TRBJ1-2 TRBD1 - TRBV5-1 CASRGQGYGYTF TGCGCCAGCAGGGGACAGGGGTATGGCTACACCTTC
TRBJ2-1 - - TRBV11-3 CASSLSSGEQFF TGTGCCAGCAGCCTCTCGAGCGGTGAGCAGTTCTTC
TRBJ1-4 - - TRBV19 CASSWGPGEKLFF TGTGCCAGTAGTTGGGGGCCCGGTGAAAAACTGTTTTTT
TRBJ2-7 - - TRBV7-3 CASSQTGLLREQYF TGTGCCAGCAGCCAAACGGGTCTTCTTCGGGAGCAGTACTTC
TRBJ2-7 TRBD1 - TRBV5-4 CASSSGQRPYEQYF TGTGCCAGCAGCTCGGGACAGAGACCTTACGAGCAGTACTTC
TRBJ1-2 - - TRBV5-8 CASSPAGYTF TGTGCCAGCAGCCCCGCTGGCTACACCTTC
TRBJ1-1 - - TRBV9 CASSVAQDFNTEAFF TGTGCCAGCAGCGTAGCACAGGACTTTAACACTGAAGCTTTCTTT
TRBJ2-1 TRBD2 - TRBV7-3 CASSSGTRGRNEQFF TGTGCCAGCAGCTCCGGGACTAGGGGTCGGAATGAGCAGTTCTTC